Here is one TCR beta chain with its context. The data originate from a study of blood T cell repertoires in COVID-19. The germline CDR1 and CDR2 sequences are MGHRA and YSYEKL. With 0 bases removed from V and 3 bases from J, the gap between germline ends came to 12 bases. The CDR3 length is 15 residues. In the authors' workflow: Using reference gene primer amplification, nucleated cell counts were estimated. Method: immunoSEQ multiplex PCR; TCRdb's copy keeps in-frame clones and lacks some. V and J calls and clone size come straight from that table; D and trimming were deduced from the DNA. The sample lists approximately 280,000 clones; approximately 90% were seen once.

The rearrangement joins TRBV4-1 to TRBJ2-7; D is perhaps TRBD1 (5 bases). The sequenced material came from peripheral blood. This TCR derives from a man aged 35 to 55 with acute or convalescent COVID-19. CDR3 DNA sequence: TGCGCCAGCAGCCAAGAAGGGGATCTTGGCTACGAGCAGTACTTC. As protein: CASSQEGDLGYEQYF.